This entry lists 21 T cell receptor beta chains sequenced from one sample in a study of metastatic and nonmetastatic thyroid tumors. TCRdb reprocessed the PCR reads using MiXCR. The sample shows roughly 55,000 clones, 15% to 20% of them seen only once. Treatment of any kind had been given to no patient before thyroid surgery. Sample: blood. These receptors all stem from a male donor with papillary thyroid cancer or a benign thyroid nodule (not recorded which). Some clones in this sample may be carry-over from other donors' samples.

With respect to this clone: A read error is possible here, since a much larger clone lies one base away. The V gene is TRBV19, the J gene TRBJ2-1; unclear D gene. Deletions cut 2 bases from V and 0 bases from J, with 8 bases between. Germline loops: CDR1 LNHDA, CDR2 SQIVND (reference sequence). CDR3 length equals 15 residues. The CDR3 protein is CASSICGRSYNEQFF. For the CDR3, the DNA is TGTGCCAGTAGTATATGCGGCCGCTCCTACAATGAGCAGTTCTTC.

The table lists this clone with many counts. The chain couples TRBV18 to TRBJ2-5; the D is unclear. In germline, CDR1 is KGHSH, CDR2 LQKENI. This CDR3 contains 14 residues. Trimming took 5 bases from V and 3 from J, leaving 13 bases between them. CDR3 amino acids: CASSEVYREETQYF. The CDR3 coding sequence is TGTGCCAGCTCAGAAGTCTATAGAGAAGAGACCCAGTACTTC.

The chain couples TRBV7-9 to TRBJ2-3, with 8 bases fitting TRBD2. Germline V gives CDR1 SEHNR, CDR2 FQNEAQ (reference sequence). V dropped 5 bases and J dropped 2; count of bases not matched to a gene: 3. CDR3 length equals 14 residues. The DNA of the CDR3 is TGTGCCAGCAGCCATAGCGGGGACACAGATACGCAGTATTTT. This encodes CASSHSGDTDTQYF.

This clone was observed many times. V gene TRBV3-1 combines with J gene TRBJ2-6; no clear D gene. Trimming left V 6 bases short and J 0 bases short, with 12 bases between. The germline CDR1 and CDR2 sequences are LGHDT and YNNKEL (reference sequence). This CDR3 has 16 amino acids. CDR3 nucleotides: TGTGCCAGCAGACCCCCAGGTGTCTCTGGGGCCAACGTCCTGACTTTC. Translation: CASRPPGVSGANVLTF.

The sample holds many counts of this clone. V is TRBV7-8 and J is TRBJ2-3; the D is unclear. The V end was cut by 2 bases, the J end by 0 bases, with 15 bases between. Germline V CDR1 and CDR2: SGHVS, FQNEAQ. The CDR3 has 17 amino acids. This CDR3 is CASSLRIGRASTDTQYF. DNA of the CDR3: TGTGCCAGCAGCTTAAGGATTGGTAGAGCGAGCACAGATACGCAGTATTTT.

This clone was picked up many times. V gene TRBV10-3 combines with J gene TRBJ2-4, with TRBD1 as a possible D gene (5 bases). Germline CDR1 is ENHRY and CDR2 is SYGVKD. The ends were cut back, 3 bases at V and 3 bases at J, with 12 bases in the middle. The CDR3 runs 15 residues. Here the CDR3 DNA reads TGTGCCATCAGTGAAACGACAGAGAACAAAAACATTCAGTACTTC. Protein product: CAISETTENKNIQYF.

This clone occurred many times. The chain couples TRBV11-2 to TRBJ2-3; 7 bases map to TRBD2. The CDR3 is 15 residues long. Trimming at V came to 2 bases and at J to 1 base, leaving 3 bases not matched to a gene. Germline V gives CDR1 SGHAT, CDR2 FQNNGV. Here the CDR3 reads CASSLPRGGTDTQYF. DNA of the CDR3: TGTGCCAGCAGCTTACCACGGGGGGGCACAGATACGCAGTATTTT. The full variable domain, rest sourced from reference TRBV11-2 and TRBJ2-3, is EAGVAQSPRYKIIEKRQSVAFWCNPISGHATLYWYQQILGQGPKLLIQFQNNGVVDDSQLPKDRFSAERLKGVDSTLKIQPAKLEDSAVYLCASSLPRGGTDTQYFGPGTRLTVL.

The table lists this clone with a few counts. This rearrangement joins TRBV28 to TRBJ2-7; 10 positions match TRBD2. The CDR3 has 19 residues. Germline CDR1 and CDR2: MDHEN and SYDVKM. The J segment lost 1 base and the V segment lost 7 bases, leaving 19 bases of the junction unmatched. In DNA form, the CDR3 reads TGTGCCAGCATGTGCGTATCCGCTAGCGGGAGAAAGGAATCCTACGAGCAGTACGTC. Its translation: CASMCVSASGRKESYEQYV.

Worth noting for this clone: A much larger clonotype is one base distant, so this may be a read error. The chain joins TRBV9 to TRBJ1-1; TRBD1 aligns across 7 bases. The CDR3 runs 16 residues. The germline CDR1 and CDR2 sequences are SGDLS and YYNGEE. V shed 5 bases and J 0 bases; nucleotides not matched to a gene: 10. The CDR3: CASSETLQGMNTEAFF. The DNA for the CDR3 is TGTGCCAGCAGTGAGACCCTACAGGGGATGAACACTGAAGCTTTCTTT.

In this sample, this clone turned up many times. This sample includes further DNA sequences coding for the same CDR3. V is TRBV15 and J is TRBJ2-5, with D hard to call. The CDR3 runs to 15 residues. V lost 0 bases and J lost 7, with 15 bases in between. The germline CDR1 and CDR2 sequences are LNHNV and YYDKDF (reference sequence). The chain's CDR3 is CATSREYSSSGTQYF. In DNA, the CDR3 is TGTGCCACCAGCAGAGAATACAGCTCCTCTGGGACCCAGTACTTC.

This clone has a count of ten or more. The CDR3, as DNA: TGTGCCAGCAGCTTAGGGGGATCCGGGGAGCTGTTTTTT. It yields the protein CASSLGGSGELFF. The chain employs TRBV7-9 and TRBJ2-2, with D unclear. With 1 base removed from V and 6 bases from J, the gap between germline ends came to 6 bases. Germline V gene lookup returns CDR1 SEHNR and CDR2 FQNEAQ (reference sequence). The CDR3 extends over 13 amino acids.

The V call is TRBV27, the J call TRBJ1-6; 10 nucleotides align to TRBD1. Germline V gives CDR1 MNHEY, CDR2 SMNVEV (reference sequence). The CDR3 consists of 14 residues. J was trimmed by 9 bases and V by 6 bases; bases with no gene match: 5. The DNA for the CDR3 is TGTGCCAGCAGCAGACAGGGGGCTGGTTCACCCCTCCACTTT. This gives the protein CASSRQGAGSPLHF.

This clone was counted ten times or more. The chain recombines TRBV2 with TRBJ1-6; 10 nucleotides match TRBD1. CDR3 length equals 14 residues. V shed 7 bases and J 6 bases; nucleotides not matched to a gene: 3. Germline-derived CDR1 and CDR2 are SNHLY and FYNNEI. Here the CDR3 reads CASIRTGGNSPLHF. The CDR3 bases are TGTGCCAGCATCCGGACAGGGGGTAATTCACCCCTCCACTTT.

A single count supports this clone. Just one base apart from a much larger clone, this may be a read error. The chain links TRBV18 to TRBJ2-1; TRBD2 might be the D (5 bases). CDR1 is KGHSH, CDR2 LQKENI, per germline. The V end was cut by 3 bases, the J end by 0 bases, with 12 bases between. This CDR3 region has 16 residues. CDR3 DNA: TGTGCCAGCTCACCGTTAACTAGAATCTCCTACAATGAGCAGTTCTTC. This codes for CASSPLTRISYNEQFF.

The V and J genes are TRBV30 and TRBJ1-5, with D perhaps matching TRBD1 (5 bases). This CDR3 comprises 13 residues. Germline V gives CDR1 GTSNPN, CDR2 SVGIG (reference sequence). Trimming removed 3 bases at V and 7 bases at J, with 13 bases between. DNA of the CDR3: TGTGCCTGGAGCGTAGGGACCATCCAGCCCCAGCATTTT. Its translation: CAWSVGTIQPQHF.

This clone was detected a few times. Being one base from a much bigger clone, this may be a read error. Other DNA sequences of this sample code for an identical CDR3. V and J are TRBV7-8 and TRBJ1-4, with 8 bases aligning to TRBD1. The CDR3 contains 16 residues. Germline values: CDR1 SGHVS, CDR2 FQNEAQ. Trimming cost V 1 base and J 7 bases; bases outside gene matches: 8. CDR3 DNA: TGTGCCAGCAGCTTAGGGCCAGGACAGGGTACTGAAAAACTGTTTTTT. Protein sequence: CASSLGPGQGTEKLFF.

In this sample, this clone turned up a few times. A read error may explain this, as a much larger clone is one base away. This chain connects TRBV6-1 to TRBJ2-3, with D tentatively TRBD2 (5 bases). Per germline, CDR1 MNHNS and CDR2 SASEGT. The CDR3 has 14 residues. In DNA form, the CDR3 reads TGTGCCAGCATCAAACGGGGAACCACAGATACGAAGTATTTT. Its translation is CASIKRGTTDTKYF.

As to this clone: This may arise from a read error, as a much more abundant clone is one base away. The CDR3 protein is CASSSGSLVRDEQYV. Written as DNA, the CDR3 is TGTGCCAGCAGCAGCGGGAGTCTTGTTAGGGACGAGCAGTACGTC. The chain is built from TRBV5-6 and TRBJ2-7, with TRBD2 matching over 8 bases. Germline assignment: CDR1 SGHDT and CDR2 YYEEEE. The CDR3 has 15 residues. V was pared by 4 bases and J by 5 bases, with 11 bases of the junction left unmatched.

In this sample, this clone turned up a few times. This clone may be a read error of a much larger clone one base away. This chain joins TRBV9 and TRBJ1-1; D call uncertain. Germline-derived CDR1 and CDR2 are SGDLS and YYNGEE. Trimming took 4 bases from V and 4 from J, leaving 8 bases between them. The CDR3 runs 12 residues. In DNA form, the CDR3 reads TGTGCCAGCAGCTCGGACGGCACTGAAGCTTTCTTT. This translates into CASSSDGTEAFF.

This clone was picked up many times. This chain uses TRBV20-1 with TRBJ2-7; TRBD1 agrees at 9 bases. The CDR3 has 13 amino acids. Germline loops: CDR1 DFQATT, CDR2 SNEGSKA (reference sequence). V shed 6 bases and J 0 bases; nucleotides not matched to a gene: 3. The CDR3 region is CSARTGDSYEQYF. DNA for the CDR3: TGCAGTGCCCGGACAGGGGACTCCTACGAGCAGTACTTC.

This clone came up many times. The chain carries TRBV6-4 and TRBJ2-7; the D is unclear. The V and J ends lost 10 bases and 6 bases respectively, with 13 bases between them. The CDR3 has 11 amino acids. From germline, CDR1 is MRHNA and CDR2 SNTAGT. The CDR3 loop is CATHRVPEQYV. The CDR3 region has the DNA TGTGCCACCCACCGGGTTCCCGAGCAGTACGTC.